This entry describes one T cell receptor (beta chain). This entry is derived from a study of CD8 T cells in Susac syndrome. Reverse transcription used roughly 0.45 to 1 ug RNA and random hexamers. TCRdb re-called the immunoSEQ multiplex PCR reads through MiXCR, storing one row per CDR3 protein. This repertoire shows about 200,000 distinct CDR3 sequences, over 85% found once; its top ten account for less than 0.11%. This CDR3 region has 16 residues. Per the germline V gene, CDR1 is MGHRA and CDR2 is YSYEKL. The J segment lost 1 base and the V segment lost 0 bases, leaving 3 bases of the junction unmatched.

The chain employs TRBV4-1 and TRBJ2-3, with TRBD2 matching over 8 bases. The sequencing input was CD4+ T cells from PBMCs. This receptor was identified in a human donor in good health. The DNA for the CDR3 is TGCGCCAGCAGCCAAGAGTTACTAGCGGGCACAGATACGCAGTATTTT. It translates to CASSQELLAGTDTQYF.